These 21 T cell receptor beta chains came from one sample sequenced in a study of blood T cell repertoires in COVID-19. Data came from immunoSEQ multiplex PCR; TCRdb stores just in-frame clones and leaves some out. This table has about 280,000 clones, 88% appearing once. Sequencing used PBMCs or T cells enriched from blood (not recorded which). The receptors originated from a woman aged 60 to 75 in a cohort exposed to, infected with or recovered from COVID-19 (not recorded which).

V gene TRBV7-2 combines with J gene TRBJ2-7; 13 bases agree with TRBD2. The CDR3 extends over 13 amino acids. CDR1 SGHTA and CDR2 FQGNSA come from the germline V gene. The junction had 5 bases not matched to a gene; V was cut back by 6 bases and J by 9 bases. CDR3 residues: CASSSTSGRGQYF. CDR3 DNA sequence: TGTGCCAGCAGTTCTACTAGCGGGAGGGGGCAGTACTTC. The full variable domain, its missing parts supplied by reference TRBV7-2 and TRBJ2-7, is GAGVSQSPSNKVTEKGKDVELRCDPISGHTALYWYRQSLGQGLEFLIYFQGNSAPDKSGLPSDRFSAERTGGSVSTLTIQRTQQEDSAVYLCASSSTSGRGQYFGPGTRLTVT.

J is TRBJ2-1 and V is TRBV28; 9 nucleotides agree with TRBD1. The CDR3 is made up of 15 amino acids. V trimming: 3 bases; J trimming: 2 bases; junction bases outside the gene matches: 2. Germline values: CDR1 MDHEN, CDR2 SYDVKM. The CDR3 sequence is CASSFRQGAYNEQFF. The CDR3 DNA follows: TGTGCCAGCAGTTTTAGACAGGGGGCCTACAATGAGCAGTTCTTC.

For the CDR3, the DNA is TGTGCCAGCTCAATCGACAGCACTGGAAACACCATATATTTT. This translates into CASSIDSTGNTIYF. The V and J genes are TRBV18 and TRBJ1-3, with D possibly matching TRBD1 (5 bases). Trimming left V 5 bases short and J 2 bases short, with 10 bases between. The germline V gene encodes CDR1 KGHSH and CDR2 LQKENI. The CDR3 consists of 14 residues.

The chain uses TRBV5-1 and TRBJ2-5, with TRBD2 identical over 7 bases. Germline CDR1 SGHRS, CDR2 YFSETQ. The CDR3 runs to 14 residues. The junction had 7 bases not matched to a gene; V was cut back by 4 bases and J by 4 bases. As DNA, the CDR3 is TGCGCCAGCAGCACCGGACTAGTTACAGAGACCCAGTACTTC. Amino acid sequence: CASSTGLVTETQYF.

The genes are TRBV24-1 and TRBJ2-1; D possibly corresponds to TRBD1 (5 bases). V lost 0 bases to trimming and J lost 9 bases, with 8 bases between them. CDR1 and CDR2 from the germline V gene are KGHDR and SFDVKD. The CDR3 totals 13 residues. The CDR3 protein is CATSDLARGEQFF. CDR3 sequence (DNA): TGTGCCACCAGTGATTTGGCAAGGGGTGAGCAGTTCTTC.

This chain connects TRBV7-6 to TRBJ2-1; 8 nucleotides agree with TRBD1. Germline assignment: CDR1 SGHVS and CDR2 FNYEAQ. The CDR3 contains 16 residues. The trim removed 2 bases at V and 5 bases at J, leaving 8 bases unmatched. The CDR3 protein is CASSLLWTGLHNEQFF. In nucleotides, the CDR3 is TGTGCCAGCAGCTTACTGTGGACAGGGCTTCACAATGAGCAGTTCTTC.

This clone has only one observation. At one of its ends the junction is not consistent with the germline gene, which may arise from a read error. This chain joins TRBV15 and TRBJ2-3; D unclear. This CDR3 comprises 13 residues. Germline V gene lookup returns CDR1 LNHNV and CDR2 YYDKDF (reference sequence). CDR3 coding DNA: TGTGCCACCAGCCGAGAAGACGGGTATACGCAGTATTTT. Residues: CATSREDGYTQYF.

This clone was picked up one time. This chain links TRBV10-2 with TRBJ1-3, with 7 bases lining up with TRBD1. V shed 6 bases, J shed 4 bases, and the junction held 3 bases outside the gene matches. CDR3 length: 13 residues. Per germline, CDR1 WSHSY and CDR2 SAAADI. CDR3 loop: CASRGQSGNTIYF. DNA for the CDR3: TGCGCCAGCAGGGGACAGTCGGGAAACACCATATATTTT.

The rearrangement joins TRBV28 to TRBJ1-5; 8 bases align to TRBD1. Losses at the gene ends were 5 bases for V and 7 bases for J; bases not matched to a gene: 13. The CDR3 spans 16 residues. From germline, CDR1 is MDHEN and CDR2 SYDVKM. The CDR3 region has the DNA TGTGCCAGCAGTGGACAGGGAGGTAGCCTTCGGCAGCCCCAGCATTTT. Its translation: CASSGQGGSLRQPQHF. The whole variable domain, remainder taken from reference TRBV28 and TRBJ1-5, is DVKVTQSSRYLVKRTGEKVFLECVQDMDHENMFWYRQDPGLGLRLIYFSYDVKMKEKGDIPEGYSVSREKKERFSLILESASTNQTSMYLCASSGQGGSLRQPQHFGDGTRLSIL.

V and J are TRBV2 and TRBJ2-7; D is unresolved. V was cut by 4 bases and J by 7 bases, with 17 bases left in between. CDR1 and CDR2 from the germline V gene are SNHLY and FYNNEI. The CDR3 is 14 amino acids. Written as DNA, the CDR3 is TGTGCCAGCAGTGCTTATTTGACGGAGTCGGAGCAGTACTTC. It specifies CASSAYLTESEQYF.

This sequence joins TRBV7-2 and TRBJ2-7; 13 nucleotides line up with TRBD2. Losses at the gene ends were 6 bases for V and 6 bases for J; bases not matched to a gene: 11. This CDR3 region has 16 residues. CDR1 SGHTA and CDR2 FQGNSA come from the germline V gene. CDR3 protein: CASSEGLAGASSEQYF. The CDR3 DNA reads as TGTGCCAGCAGTGAAGGACTAGCGGGAGCTTCGTCCGAGCAGTACTTC.

The chain couples TRBV9 to TRBJ1-5; 7 bases line up with TRBD1. The CDR3 spans 20 residues. The V gene's germline CDR1 is SGDLS and CDR2 YYNGEE. The trim removed 4 bases at V and 0 bases at J, leaving 19 bases unmatched. In DNA, the CDR3 is TGTGCCAGCAGCCCCCCTTCTGAGGACAGGAAAACCTATAGCAATCAGCCCCAGCATTTT. It encodes CASSPPSEDRKTYSNQPQHF. Combining the CDR3 with reference TRBV9 and TRBJ1-5 gives the whole variable domain DSGVTQTPKHLITATGQRVTLRCSPRSGDLSVYWYQQSLDQGLQFLIQYYNGEERAKGNILERFSAQQFPDLHSELNLSSLELGDSALYFCASSPPSEDRKTYSNQPQHFGDGTRLSIL.

This rearrangement joins TRBV5-1 to TRBJ2-7; 8 nucleotides match TRBD1. Germline V lookup: CDR1 SGHRS, CDR2 YFSETQ. The CDR3 runs to 16 residues. J was trimmed by 1 base and V by 4 bases; bases with no gene match: 10. The CDR3 sequence: CASSPTRTGPSYEQYF. The CDR3, as DNA: TGCGCCAGCAGCCCTACTCGGACAGGGCCATCCTACGAGCAGTACTTC.

The gene calls are TRBV9 and TRBJ2-7; maybe TRBD1 (6 bases). This CDR3 contains 15 residues. Germline loops: CDR1 SGDLS, CDR2 YYNGEE. The ends were cut back, 0 bases at V and 0 bases at J, with 10 bases in the middle. The CDR3 DNA reads TGTGCCAGCAGCGTAGGCTCAGGGGTCTCCTACGAGCAGTACTTC. Amino acid sequence: CASSVGSGVSYEQYF.

The CDR3 nucleotides read TGTGCCAGCATTAAACCTTCCAGGGGCCCCAATCAGCCCCAGCATTTT. Translation gives CASIKPSRGPNQPQHF. V and J are TRBV28 and TRBJ1-5; a weak D match, TRBD1 (6 bases). V dropped 7 bases and J dropped 3 bases, with 19 bases sitting between them. The germline V gene has CDR1 MDHEN and CDR2 SYDVKM. The CDR3 is made up of 16 amino acids.

This clone was seen only a few times. The J gene is TRBJ1-4, the V gene TRBV10-2, with 9 bases fitting TRBD1. With 7 bases clipped from V and 5 bases from J, the junction kept 2 bases outside the gene matches. This CDR3 has 13 amino acids. Germline V gene sequence: CDR1 WSHSY, CDR2 SAAADI. The CDR3 region is CASMGQGNEKLFF. The CDR3 DNA reads TGCGCCAGCATGGGACAGGGCAATGAAAAACTGTTTTTT.

The gene calls are TRBV23-1 and TRBJ2-2; TRBD2 is a possible D gene (5 bases). TRBV23-1 is an open reading frame whose function is uncertain. The CDR3 consists of 17 residues. Trimming pared 0 bases from V and 5 bases from J, leaving 16 bases between. CDR3 sequence: CASSQSGGKRGTGELFF. CDR3 in DNA: TGCGCCAGCAGTCAATCTGGAGGCAAACGGGGTACCGGGGAGCTGTTTTTT.

This chain links TRBV24-1 with TRBJ2-3; TRBD1 might be the D (6 bases). V gave up 7 bases and J gave up 3 bases, with 13 bases separating them. Germline V gene sequence: CDR1 KGHDR, CDR2 SFDVKD. The CDR3 has 14 residues. The CDR3 region has the DNA TGTGCCACCAGCGGGAACAGGGAGACAGATACGCAGTATTTT. Encoded protein: CATSGNRETDTQYF.

The chain recombines TRBV7-9 with TRBJ2-3, with 8 bases fitting TRBD1. Germline V gives CDR1 SEHNR, CDR2 FQNEAQ (reference sequence). V dropped 8 bases and J dropped 0; count of bases not matched to a gene: 7. CDR3 size: 15 residues. In DNA form, the CDR3 reads TGTGCCAGCGTCCACAGGGGGGATAGCACAGATACGCAGTATTTT. Amino acids: CASVHRGDSTDTQYF.

V is TRBV13 and J is TRBJ2-3; the match to TRBD1 covers 8 bases. The CDR3 totals 18 residues. V trimming: 4 bases; J trimming: 3 bases; junction bases outside the gene matches: 15. The germline gives CDR1 PRHDT, CDR2 FYEKMQ (reference sequence). CDR3 in amino acids: CASSSRVTGGGGTDTQYF. In nucleotides, the CDR3 is TGTGCCAGCAGCTCCCGAGTAACAGGGGGAGGTGGAACAGATACGCAGTATTTT.

A note on this clone: Other DNA sequences within the sample encode an identical CDR3. V and J are TRBV6-5 and TRBJ1-5; the D gene is possibly TRBD1 (5 bases). V gave up 0 bases and J gave up 1 base, with 7 bases separating them. Germline lookup yields CDR1 MNHEY and CDR2 SVGAGI. The length of the CDR3 is 15 residues. CDR3 in amino acids: CASSYSGGSNQPQHF. As DNA, the CDR3 is TGTGCCAGCAGTTACTCGGGGGGGAGCAATCAGCCCCAGCATTTT.